This T cell receptor (beta chain) was sequenced for a study of sequential checkpoint blockade in melanoma. Whole-study context: 90 to 95 pretreatment tumor DNA samples were TCRβ immunosequenced. Overall study findings and caveats: Mutational load did not correlate with tumor T-cell fraction or clonality. Rising tumor T-cell fraction and clonality meant about 30 times likelier benefit. In arm A, pretreatment tumor clonality was associated with response.

On this clone itself: Its antigen is currently unknown.

The treatment denotes: randomized to nivolumab then ipilimumab (arm A) or the reverse (arm B). The repertoire was sequenced with immunoSEQ multiplex PCR; TCRdb's copy has only in-frame clones and lacks some. The data contain about 13,000 clones, about 28% of them singletons. Here the sequenced sample was tumor tissue (inferred from file names), taken from a patient given nivolumab and ipilimumab in sequence. This TCR was sampled from a human donor with melanoma.

This CDR3 is CASSPSTDNYGYTF. CDR3 nucleotide sequence: TGTGCCAGCTCACCCTCTACAGATAACTATGGCTACACCTTC. This chain links TRBV18 with TRBJ1-2; D is uncertain. The CDR3 runs 14 residues. Trimming left V 3 bases short and J 1 base short, with 9 bases between. The germline V gene has CDR1 KGHSH and CDR2 LQKENI.